The 22 T cell receptor beta chains below come from one sample, sequenced in a study of T cell responses to AZD1222 COVID-19 vaccine. Assay: immunoSEQ multiplex PCR; the TCRdb copy retains only in-frame clones and omits some. The table includes 200,000 or so clones, roughly 93% detected once. This specimen was peripheral blood, taken on day 0 of AZD1222 vaccination. The receptor set was obtained from an adult in good health.

This chain connects TRBV6-5 to TRBJ1-1; no definite D call. Germline assignment: CDR1 MNHEY and CDR2 SVGAGI. This CDR3 is 14 amino acids long. Trimming pared 3 bases from V and 2 bases from J, leaving 10 bases between. CDR3 nucleotides: TGTGCCAGCAGTTATTTGGGAGAAAACACTGAAGCTTTCTTT. As protein: CASSYLGENTEAFF.

With regard to this clone: This sample also contains other DNA sequences that code for the same CDR3. The J gene is TRBJ2-7, the V gene TRBV6-2 or TRBV6-3; TRBD1 matches at 7 bases. The germline V gene has CDR1 MNHEY and CDR2 SVGEGT. After removal of 0 bases from V and 5 bases from J, the junction contained 7 bases not matched to a gene. CDR3 length equals 15 residues. The CDR3 protein is CASSYSSRGQDEQYF. The CDR3 coding sequence is TGTGCCAGCAGTTACTCGAGTAGGGGGCAAGACGAGCAGTACTTC.

The gene calls are TRBV12-3 or TRBV12-4 and TRBJ1-1; D not resolved. The CDR3 has 13 residues. Trimming pared 3 bases from V and 2 bases from J, leaving 7 bases between. CDR3 amino acids: CASSLNSNTEAFF. The CDR3 region has the DNA TGTGCCAGCAGTTTGAATAGCAACACTGAAGCTTTCTTT.

This chain connects TRBV11-2 to TRBJ2-7; no clear D. Per germline, CDR1 SGHAT and CDR2 FQNNGV. The CDR3 length is 14 residues. V lost 5 bases to trimming and J lost 5 bases, with 16 bases between them. The CDR3 DNA sequence: TGTGCCAGCAGCCCTCTCCGAGGCAGCCACGAGCAGTACTTC. Protein: CASSPLRGSHEQYF.

The chain carries TRBV14 and TRBJ1-4; D is perhaps TRBD1 (6 bases). The CDR3 runs to 14 residues. Trimming left V 4 bases short and J 8 bases short, with 14 bases between. CDR1 is SGHDN and CDR2 is FVKESK in the germline V gene. CDR3 sequence (DNA): TGTGCCAGCAGCCCCCGGGCAGGGGTCGAAAAACTGTTTTTT. Protein sequence: CASSPRAGVEKLFF.

CDR3 loop: CASSEARAYEQYF. The CDR3 DNA sequence: TGTGCCAGCAGTGAAGCCAGGGCTTACGAGCAGTACTTC. The rearrangement joins TRBV6-1 to TRBJ2-7; D possibly corresponds to TRBD1 (5 bases). Trimming pared 0 bases from V and 4 bases from J, leaving 7 bases between. The germline V gene has CDR1 MNHNS and CDR2 SASEGT. CDR3 length: 13 amino acids.

This clone was observed a single time. This chain uses TRBV30 with TRBJ2-1, with 8 bases identical to TRBD2. The CDR3 length is 16 residues. V dropped 2 bases and J dropped 5; count of bases not matched to a gene: 11. CDR1 and CDR2 from the germline V gene are GTSNPN and SVGIG (reference sequence). The CDR3: CAWSPITGTSHNEQFF. The CDR3 nucleotides are TGTGCCTGGAGTCCAATAACCGGGACTAGTCACAATGAGCAGTTCTTC.

The chain carries TRBV2 and TRBJ1-5; maybe TRBD1 (6 bases). Germline values: CDR1 SNHLY, CDR2 FYNNEI. The CDR3 contains 14 residues. Trimming left V 3 bases short and J 4 bases short, with 10 bases between. Here the CDR3 DNA reads TGTGCCAGCAGTGAGGGGGCACTTAATCAGCCCCAGCATTTT. Translating it yields CASSEGALNQPQHF.

CDR3 loop: CASSQDRLSNQPQHF. In DNA form, the CDR3 reads TGTGCCAGCAGCCAAGATCGGCTTAGCAATCAGCCCCAGCATTTT. The rearrangement joins TRBV4-2 to TRBJ1-5; D is uncertain. The CDR3 is 15 residues long. From germline, CDR1 is LGHNA and CDR2 YNFKEQ. V lost 0 bases and J lost 0, with 6 bases in between.

The chain joins TRBV30 to TRBJ1-6; weak D call: TRBD1 (6 bases). This CDR3 is 12 amino acids long. The V end was cut by 4 bases, the J end by 13 bases, with 14 bases between. Germline V CDR1 and CDR2: GTSNPN, SVGIG (reference sequence). Written as DNA, the CDR3 is TGTGCCTGGACTGGGGGCGGAGGTCCCCTCCACTTT. Its translation is CAWTGGGGPLHF. The full variable domain, rest sourced from reference TRBV30 and TRBJ1-6, is SQTIHQWPATLVQPVGSPLSLECTVEGTSNPNLYWYRQAAGRGLQLLFYSVGIGQISSEVPQNLSASRPQDRQFILSSKKLLLSDSGFYLCAWTGGGGPLHFGNGTRLTVT.

The chain joins TRBV5-6 to TRBJ2-7; TRBD2 aligns across 12 bases. The CDR3 covers 15 residues. Germline CDR1 reads SGHDT; CDR2 reads YYEEEE. J was trimmed by 2 bases and V by 5 bases; bases with no gene match: 5. CDR3 sequence reads: CASSKLAGGPYEQYF. CDR3 nucleotide sequence: TGTGCCAGCAGTAAACTAGCGGGAGGACCCTACGAGCAGTACTTC.

V and J are TRBV30 and TRBJ1-2; no firm D call. This CDR3 has 12 residues. Trimming removed 2 bases from V and 6 bases from J, with 10 bases in between. The germline CDR1 and CDR2 sequences are GTSNPN and SVGIG (reference sequence). The CDR3 here is CAWSKVRDGYTF. CDR3 sequence (DNA): TGTGCCTGGAGTAAAGTGAGAGATGGCTACACCTTC.

This chain joins TRBV6-5 and TRBJ1-2; TRBD1 might be the D (5 bases). Germline CDR1 reads MNHEY; CDR2 reads SVGAGI. Deletions cut 6 bases from V and 5 bases from J, with 10 bases between. The CDR3 loop spans 12 amino acids. The CDR3 protein is CASSPGEYGYTF. CDR3 coding DNA: TGTGCCAGCAGCCCGGGGGAGTATGGCTACACCTTC.

The table lists this clone with a count of one. The chain links TRBV7-6 to TRBJ2-7; 14 bases align to TRBD2. The CDR3 extends over 19 amino acids. Germline CDR1 and CDR2: SGHVS and FNYEAQ. V gave up 5 bases and J gave up 3 bases; unmatched junction bases: 15. The CDR3 region has the DNA TGTGCCAGCAGCCGAGAGACTAGCGGGAGGGCCTATTGTCACTACGAGCAGTACTTC. This encodes CASSRETSGRAYCHYEQYF. Full variable domain (rest looked up from reference TRBV7-6 and TRBJ2-7): GAGVSQSPRYKVTKRGQDVALRCDPISGHVSLYWYRQALGQGPEFLTYFNYEAQQDKSGLPNDRFSAERPEGSISTLTIQRTEQRDSAMYRCASSRETSGRAYCHYEQYFGPGTRLTVT.

The chain has TRBV4-2 and TRBJ1-6; D unclear. Germline V gene data show CDR1 as LGHNA and CDR2 as YNFKEQ. The V end lost 0 bases, the J end lost 7 bases, and 13 bases lay between the germline ends. The CDR3 consists of 16 residues. Written as DNA, the CDR3 is TGTGCCAGCAGCCAAGATCGAAGGGTCTTAAATTCACCCCTCCACTTT. Amino acid sequence: CASSQDRRVLNSPLHF.

The chain joins TRBV6-5 to TRBJ1-2; D is possibly TRBD1 (5 bases). V lost 6 bases and J lost 3, with 14 bases in between. This CDR3 spans 14 amino acids. In germline, CDR1 is MNHEY, CDR2 SVGAGI. The CDR3 DNA reads as TGTGCCAGCAGCCCCGGGGGGATGCACTATGGCTACACCTTC. This translates into CASSPGGMHYGYTF.

The chain carries TRBV19 and TRBJ1-1, with 7 positions matching TRBD1. The length of the CDR3 is 13 residues. Germline V gene lookup returns CDR1 LNHDA and CDR2 SQIVND (reference sequence). The trim removed 6 bases at V and 2 bases at J, leaving 3 bases unmatched. The CDR3 nucleotides read TGTGCCAGTAGCGGGGACAGCAACACTGAAGCTTTCTTT. As protein: CASSGDSNTEAFF.

With regard to this clone: Other nucleotide sequences in the sample specify the same CDR3. V is TRBV9 and J is TRBJ2-3; D is unclear. V was pared by 0 bases and J by 6 bases, with 5 bases between. The CDR3 is made up of 12 amino acids. Germline CDR1 is SGDLS and CDR2 is YYNGEE. CDR3 in amino acids: CASSVDRDTQYF. The DNA for the CDR3 is TGTGCCAGCAGCGTAGATCGGGATACGCAGTATTTT.

This clone was seen just once. CDR3 DNA: TGTGCCAGCAGTTACCTACTAGCGGGAGGGCCCTTCGAGCAGTACTTC. Encoded protein: CASSYLLAGGPFEQYF. The chain uses TRBV6-2 or TRBV6-3 and TRBJ2-7, with 13 nucleotides matching TRBD2. The CDR3 contains 16 residues. V shed 2 bases and J 6 bases; nucleotides not matched to a gene: 7. Germline V lookup: CDR1 MNHEY, CDR2 SVGEGT.

This chain joins TRBV29-1 and TRBJ2-1; a weak D match, TRBD2 (5 bases). Trimming took off 4 bases at V and 2 bases at J, with 12 bases between the two ends. The CDR3 sequence is 14 residues long. Germline loops: CDR1 SQVTM, CDR2 ANQGSEA. The CDR3 is CSVVVGATYNEQFF. CDR3 in DNA: TGCAGCGTTGTGGTGGGAGCCACCTACAATGAGCAGTTCTTC.

The V gene is TRBV19, the J gene TRBJ2-7; no clear D. V was pared by 3 bases and J by 0 bases, with 18 bases between. Looked up from germline, CDR1 is LNHDA and CDR2 is SQIVND (reference sequence). The CDR3 has 17 amino acids. The CDR3 DNA reads TGTGCCAGTAGTATGAGCCCTCGGTCAGCCAACTCCTACGAGCAGTACTTC. It codes for CASSMSPRSANSYEQYF. The full variable domain, in which reference TRBV19 and TRBJ2-7 provide the parts outside the CDR3, is DGGITQSPKYLFRKEGQNVTLSCEQNLNHDAMYWYRQDPGQGLRLIYYSQIVNDFQKGDIAEGYSVSREKKESFPLTVTSAQKNPTAFYLCASSMSPRSANSYEQYFGPGTRLTVT.

This clone has just one count. The rearrangement joins TRBV29-1 to TRBJ1-3; D uncertain. Deletions cut 6 bases from V and 0 bases from J, with 12 bases between. The CDR3 has 14 amino acids. Per germline, CDR1 SQVTM and CDR2 ANQGSEA. DNA of the CDR3: TGCAGCGTCAAGGACGGGATCTCTGGAAACACCATATATTTT. Residues: CSVKDGISGNTIYF.